The rows below give T cell receptor beta chains drawn from one sample of a study of cytomegalovirus exposure and HLA in healthy donors. The data were produced by immunoSEQ multiplex PCR, yet TCRdb's version contains in-frame clones alone and is incomplete. The sample has roughly 330,000 clones, around 87% seen once. Specimen: PBMCs. The receptors were sampled from a woman in her twenties or thirties in good health and CMV-seropositive. CDR3s include the opening cysteine and the closing phenylalanine or tryptophan. The D gene is left open where the match is weak. Size tells how often a clone was seen (once, few, many) or the class of an expanded clone, and some rows leave it out.

J	D	size	V	CDR3	DNA
TRBJ2-7	.	.	TRBV28	CASSSLDRSGSYEQYF	TGTGCCAGCAGTTCCCTCGACAGGTCGGGCTCCTACGAGCAGTACTTC
TRBJ2-7	TRBD1	.	TRBV4-1	CASSPYTGGGVGEQYF	TGCGCCAGCAGCCCCTATACAGGGGGCGGTGTGGGCGAGCAGTACTTC
TRBJ1-1	.	.	TRBV20-1	CSARDFTEAFF	TGCAGTGCTAGAGATTTTACTGAAGCTTTCTTT
TRBJ2-1	.	.	TRBV28	CASSLVVDEQFF	TGTGCCAGCAGTTTAGTAGTGGATGAGCAGTTCTTC
TRBJ2-2	TRBD1	.	TRBV18	CASSQDRTGGELFF	TGTGCCAGCTCACAGGACAGGACGGGCGGGGAGCTGTTTTTT
TRBJ2-5	TRBD1	once	TRBV29-1	CSVEDQFRTGEETQYF	TGCAGCGTTGAAGATCAATTCCGGACAGGGGAAGAGACCCAGTACTTC
TRBJ1-5	TRBD1	.	TRBV11-2	CASSTTGGSNQPQHF	TGTGCCAGCAGCACCACAGGGGGGAGCAATCAGCCCCAGCATTTT
TRBJ2-7	TRBD1	.	TRBV28	CASSSSSRDRGYEQYF	TGTGCCAGCAGTTCTTCCTCCCGGGACAGGGGCTACGAGCAGTACTTC
TRBJ2-2	TRBD1	.	TRBV7-9	CASSRTGGRNTGELFF	TGTGCCAGCAGCCGGACAGGGGGAAGGAACACCGGGGAGCTGTTTTTT
TRBJ1-6	TRBD1	.	TRBV6-1	CASSERTGGFNSPLHF	TGTGCCAGCAGTGAAAGGACAGGGGGCTTTAATTCACCCCTCCACTTT
TRBJ2-1	TRBD1	.	TRBV9	CASSSQGGVGNEQFF	TGTGCCAGCAGCTCACAGGGGGGAGTGGGCAATGAGCAGTTCTTC
TRBJ2-1	TRBD2	.	TRBV27	CASSLSPTSGYNEQFF	TGTGCCAGCAGTTTATCTCCGACTAGCGGGTACAATGAGCAGTTCTTC
TRBJ1-2	TRBD1	few	TRBV4-2	CASSQDTQGAYGYTF	TGTGCCAGCAGCCAAGATACACAGGGGGCCTATGGCTACACCTTC
TRBJ2-7	TRBD2	.	TRBV27	CASSPMGLAGGYEQYF	TGTGCCAGCAGTCCTATGGGACTAGCGGGGGGGTACGAGCAGTACTTC
TRBJ2-5	TRBD1	.	TRBV7-2	CASSLATRDRLYNF	TGTGCCAGCAGCTTAGCTACTCGGGACAGACTTTATAACTTC
TRBJ1-1	.	.	TRBV29-1	CSVSPGGRGTEAFF	TGCAGCGTTTCACCCGGGGGTCGTGGCACTGAAGCTTTCTTT
TRBJ1-2	TRBD1	.	TRBV28	CASRNGQGPSYGYTF	TGTGCCAGCAGGAATGGACAGGGGCCCTCCTATGGCTACACCTTC
TRBJ2-7	.	.	TRBV13	CASSLGPRDPYEQYF	TGTGCCAGCAGCTTGGGACCCAGGGACCCCTACGAGCAGTACTTC
TRBJ2-1	TRBD1	.	TRBV28	CASSTGQGSSYNEQFF	TGTGCCAGCAGTACGGGACAGGGGTCGTCCTACAATGAGCAGTTCTTC
TRBJ2-7	.	.	TRBV7-2	CASSPEGGFYEQYF	TGTGCCAGCAGCCCCGAAGGGGGTTTCTACGAGCAGTACTTC
TRBJ1-5	.	.	TRBV28	CASNVQGISNQPQHF	TGTGCCAGCAATGTGCAGGGGATCAGCAATCAGCCCCAGCATTTT
TRBJ2-2	.	.	TRBV28	CASSFYVHPTGELFF	TGTGCCAGCAGTTTCTATGTACACCCGACCGGGGAGCTGTTTTTT
TRBJ1-5	TRBD1	.	TRBV6-6	CASSGQGRHQPQHF	TGTGCCAGCAGTGGACAGGGTCGGCATCAGCCCCAGCATTTT
TRBJ1-2	.	.	TRBV27	CASSPFGVDYGYTF	TGTGCCAGCAGTCCCTTTGGGGTGGACTATGGCTACACCTTC
TRBJ1-1	TRBD1	.	TRBV28	CASSTQGANTEAFF	TGTGCCAGCAGTACTCAGGGGGCGAACACTGAAGCTTTCTTT
TRBJ2-3	.	.	TRBV6-4	CASSDWGASTDTQYF	TGTGCCAGCAGTGACTGGGGGGCTAGCACAGATACGCAGTATTTT
TRBJ2-7	TRBD2	once	TRBV15	CATKPSGTAYEQYF	TGTGCCACTAAACCTAGCGGGACGGCCTACGAGCAGTACTTC
TRBJ1-2	.	.	TRBV28	CASSFGVNYGYTF	TGTGCCAGCAGTTTTGGTGTTAACTATGGCTACACCTTC
TRBJ2-4	.	.	TRBV30	CAWRIGNIQYF	TGTGCCTGGAGAATAGGGAACATTCAGTACTTC
TRBJ2-1	.	.	TRBV30	CAWSIGLDSRDYNEQFF	TGTGCCTGGAGTATAGGGCTGGATAGCCGGGACTACAATGAGCAGTTCTTC
TRBJ2-7	TRBD1	.	TRBV7-9	CASSFPGQGRYEQYF	TGTGCCAGCAGCTTCCCTGGACAGGGGAGGTACGAGCAGTACTTC
TRBJ1-3	.	once	TRBV6-1	CASSEIQNTIYF	TGTGCCAGCAGTGAGATCCAAAACACCATATATTTT